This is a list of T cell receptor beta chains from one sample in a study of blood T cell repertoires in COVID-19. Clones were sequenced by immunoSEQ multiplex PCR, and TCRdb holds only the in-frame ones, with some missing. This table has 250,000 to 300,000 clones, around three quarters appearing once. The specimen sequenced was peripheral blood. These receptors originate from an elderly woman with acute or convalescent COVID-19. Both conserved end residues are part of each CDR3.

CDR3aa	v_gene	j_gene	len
CASSVAGQSSHEQYF	TRBV9	TRBJ2-7	15
CASSWDSRGTYEQYF	TRBV10-2	TRBJ2-7	15
CASSYSGTQHF	TRBV6-6	TRBJ1-5	11
CASRTSGGSYEQYF	TRBV3-1/TRBV3-2	TRBJ2-7	14
CASSQQRSGTSGGAGGETQYF	TRBV14	TRBJ2-5	21
CASSGQGADLTEAFF	TRBV2	TRBJ1-1	15
CASSLGLAGNTQYF	TRBV5-4	TRBJ2-3	14
CASSQDFLGGTDTQYF	TRBV4-3	TRBJ2-3	16
CASSHDSVATNEKLFF	TRBV18	TRBJ1-4	16
CASSLEPGQGATEAFF	TRBV5-4	TRBJ1-1	16
CSASSTGNSPLHF	TRBV20-1	TRBJ1-6	13
CASSFGQVDNQPQHF	TRBV28	TRBJ1-5	15
CASSYMAGVSPDTQYF	TRBV6-6	TRBJ2-3	16
CASKLGGVSPLHF	TRBV6-5	TRBJ1-6	13
CASSFTTGVNSPLHF	TRBV7-9	TRBJ1-6	15
CASSLWGQPLHF	TRBV12-3/TRBV12-4	TRBJ1-6	12
CASSVPGSQETQYF	TRBV25-1	TRBJ2-5	14
CASSLDQGTGELFF	TRBV11-2	TRBJ2-2	14
CASSQRLSGANVLTF	TRBV6-6	TRBJ2-6	15
CASSGGLAGGRGELFF	TRBV9	TRBJ2-2	16
CASSSVAGNTDTQYF	TRBV9	TRBJ2-3	15
CASSFGSSYEQYF	TRBV7-2	TRBJ2-7	13
CASSRQPGTSTDTQYF	TRBV19	TRBJ2-3	16
CASSRSSMNTEAFF	TRBV19	TRBJ1-1	14
CASTRTGAGSPLHF	TRBV21-1	TRBJ1-6	14
CASSSGQGASPLHF	TRBV7-9	TRBJ1-6	14
CASRLQGRSNYGYTF	TRBV5-6	TRBJ1-2	15
CASRGTGGGMQPQHF	TRBV6-6	TRBJ1-5	15
CASSLGQEDYGYTF	TRBV18	TRBJ1-2	14
CASSQGTAGISHGEQYF	TRBV4-3	TRBJ2-7	17
CASSQGINSPLHF	TRBV2	TRBJ1-6	13
CAVDRQGAGYGYTF	TRBV7-9	TRBJ1-2	14
CASSWGSPMGAEQTQYF	TRBV5-4	TRBJ2-5	17
CASSPLRQVNQPQHF	TRBV3-1/TRBV3-2	TRBJ1-5	15
CASSDGTHSGNTIYF	TRBV7-2	TRBJ1-3	15
CATRAGTPMNTEAFF	TRBV15	TRBJ1-1	15
CATKRGHQGSSPLHF	TRBV15	TRBJ1-6	15
CATSRGLQPINTEAFF	TRBV15	TRBJ1-1	16
CASSLNPRDYGYTF	TRBV2	TRBJ1-2	14
CATSRDFQKTQYF	TRBV15	TRBJ2-5	13
CASDPGQGYSYEQYF	TRBV2	TRBJ2-7	15
CASSTGLAGYEQYF	TRBV5-6	TRBJ2-7	14
CASSETGTAQETQYF	TRBV5-1	TRBJ2-5	15
CASSRGRGQGAYEQYF	TRBV11-2	TRBJ2-7	16
CASSVTGEKADTQYF	TRBV9	TRBJ2-3	15
CASSIQGYTQYF	TRBV12-3/TRBV12-4	TRBJ2-3	12
CASSLGTGGEGNTEAFF	TRBV5-4	TRBJ1-1	17
CASSQDGGSRYEQYF	TRBV4-1	TRBJ2-7	15
CASSYRDRVTEAFF	TRBV6-2/TRBV6-3	TRBJ1-1	14
CASSLTTATNEKLFF	TRBV3-1/TRBV3-2	TRBJ1-4	15
CASSIPGGVDNEQFF	TRBV19	TRBJ2-1	15
CASNPGGATNEKLFF	TRBV7-2	TRBJ1-4	15
CASSSNTRARETQYF	TRBV11-2	TRBJ2-5	15